Here is one T cell receptor beta chain with its context. This clone has a single count. Its antigen is currently not known. There are no base qualities to consult, and no much larger clone falls within one base. The entire amount of isolated RNA was reverse transcribed using the High Capacity cDNA Reverse Transcription Kit, so the sequenced TCRB transcripts were expressed ones. Deep immunoSEQ sequencing was performed on naive, central memory and regulatory T cell samples, with an average of roughly 3.3 million total reads per sample. Sorted cells were lysed in RLT buffer and RNA was extracted with DNase-treated RNeasy Micro or Mini kits, depending on cell number. To prevent cross-contamination, each cell subset was processed individually, whereas patient and healthy donor samples were processed jointly. Using the immunoSEQ multiplex PCR, TCRB sequences were amplified from cDNA into 87-bp fragments spanning the CDR3 region. Sequencing of the amplicons was done on the Illumina HiSeq platform. As for the authors' bioinformatics: PCR bias was computationally corrected using synthetic template baselines, reads within Hamming distance 2 were collapsed, and singletons that could not be merged were discarded. Reads were aligned to IMGT to assign V, D and J genes, CDR3 length, and insertions or deletions at six rearrangement sites. Within each subset, clonotype counts were normalized to sorted cell number, and only after that were true diversity and Gini coefficients computed with the tcR R package. Repertoire sharing was quantified using the overlap coefficient calculated on TCRB nucleotide sequences. TCRdb holds this immuneACCESS table with in-frame rearrangements only. Some clones are missing; in checked studies, unresolved V genes explain under half, and the rest has no known cause. The V and J calls and clone size are taken from that table; D and trimming were inferred from the DNA. The sample data list about 150,000 clones, and roughly 8% of these were observed just once. In total, the top ten clones hold 0.5% of the sample.

The record originates from a study of beta chain features in type 1 diabetes (dated by TCRdb to 2017 to 2018). About the investigation overall: Patients and healthy donors did not differ in mean age, gender distribution, total cell number or subset yield. The study compared TCRB repertoires of sorted circulating CD4+ T cell subsets between recently diagnosed type 1 diabetes patients and matched healthy donors. Regulatory and stem cell-like memory subsets were isolated from only 8 patients and about eight healthy donors, whereas naive and central memory subsets came from all 30 or so donors. A total of 90 million to 120 million sorted cells were examined across all samples, and a strong correlation was observed between cell number per subset and RNA yield.

Broad study findings and their caveats: Naive, central memory and regulatory TCRB repertoires appeared to be more alike among patients than among healthy donors. Because small numbers of individuals were included in the HLA sub-analyses, any influence of HLA type on TCRB rearrangement was left unresolved. Because cDNA was sequenced instead of genomic DNA, highly expressing activated cells could be over-represented, though the groups showed no difference in activation or CD3 levels. At VDJ recombination sites, patients with type 1 diabetes made fewer insertions and deleted more nucleotides, a pattern implying thymic rearrangement abnormalities. Shorter templates might be favored by PCR, yet because patient and control samples were amplified and corrected together, any such skew would affect both groups equally. A moderate but significant shortening of TCRB CDR3 length was observed in type 1 diabetes patients in all four CD4+ subsets.

V was cut back by 5 bases and J by 1 base, leaving a gap of 10 bases between them. Via the germline V gene, CDR1 is MNHEY and CDR2 SVGAGI. Including the terminal cysteine and phenylalanine, the CDR3 comprises 14 residues. Only the CDR3 part of the read is kept: 42 bases, read in frame from the first base. Each donor gave one peripheral blood draw, around 0.12 L on average, collected into heparinised tubes. Using a panel that included CD45RO, CCR7, CD25, CD127, CD95 and CD27, naive, central memory, regulatory and stem cell-like memory CD4+ T cells were sorted on a BD FACSAria II. Purity was above 95% for every sorted population. PBMCs were isolated right away by Lymphoprep density gradient centrifugation and were stained directly, without culture. So that batch effects would be minimized, each experiment stained and sorted samples in pairs, pairing one healthy donor with one patient.

The chain joins TRBV6-5 to TRBJ2-3; no D segment can be confidently identified. Sequenced material: central memory CD4+ T cells from blood. The sequence derives from a young man with type 1 diabetes. CDR3 sequence: CASSIIEGTDTQYF. The nucleotides are TGTGCCAGCAGTATAATAGAGGGCACAGATACGCAGTATTTT.